The 31 T cell receptor beta chains given below trace back to one sample, sequenced in a study of neurological immune-mediated disorders. MiXCR, applied by TCRdb to the 5' RACE reads, yields one record per CDR3 protein. This table holds 95,000 or so distinct CDR3 sequences, approximately 3.3% found once. What was sequenced was PBMCs. These receptor sequences come from a woman under 30 with multiple sclerosis.

The sample holds many counts of this clonotype. The J gene is TRBJ1-5, the V gene TRBV12-3 or TRBV12-4; 9 nucleotides agree with TRBD1. V lost 6 bases to trimming and J lost 7 bases; unmatched junction nucleotides: 7. This CDR3 spans 14 amino acids. CDR3: CASSRTGVGQPQHF. The DNA for the CDR3 is TGTGCCAGCAGCCGGACAGGGGTAGGACAGCCCCAGCATTTT.

This clonotype showed up many times. This chain uses TRBV20-1 with TRBJ2-4; perhaps D is TRBD1 or TRBD2 (5 bases each). Trimming stripped 3 bases from V and 3 bases from J, with 15 bases between. Germline CDR1 and CDR2: DFQATT and SNEGSKA (reference sequence). This CDR3 is 15 amino acids long. CDR3 in amino acids: CSARAGGFGKNIQYF. CDR3 DNA: TGCAGTGCTAGGGCTGGGGGATTTGGCAAAAACATTCAGTACTTC.

Concerning this clonotype itself: Possible read error: a much larger clone is one base away. The CDR3 sequence: CSDRSGRDEQFF. The CDR3 DNA sequence: TGCAGTGATAGAAGCGGGAGAGATGAGCAGTTCTTC. The genes are TRBV20-1 and TRBJ2-1, with TRBD2 matching over 8 bases. CDR1 and CDR2 from the germline V gene are DFQATT and SNEGSKA (reference sequence). The CDR3 sequence is 12 residues long.

In its sample, this clonotype was seen many times. The chain carries TRBV5-1 and TRBJ2-3; no firm D call. CDR3 length equals 15 residues. Germline loops: CDR1 SGHRS, CDR2 YFSETQ. The V gene lost 4 bases and the J gene lost 5 bases, with 17 bases spanning the gap. The CDR3 DNA reads TGCGCCAGCAGCCTCTGGCTCACCGACGGAGATACGCAGTATTTT. As protein: CASSLWLTDGDTQYF.

This clonotype was observed many times. The chain couples TRBV4-1 to TRBJ2-7; no clear D gene. CDR1 and CDR2 (germline): MGHRA, YSYEKL. Deletions cut 0 bases from V and 4 bases from J, with 10 bases between. The CDR3 is 14 residues long. The chain's CDR3 is CASSQDGSGYEQYF. The CDR3 bases are TGCGCCAGCAGCCAAGATGGCAGTGGTTACGAGCAGTACTTC.

This clonotype was seen at least ten times. V usage is TRBV12-3 or TRBV12-4 and J usage is TRBJ1-1; perhaps TRBD1 as D (6 bases). Trimming took off 7 bases at V and 5 bases at J, with 17 bases between the two ends. There are 14 residues in the CDR3. Here the CDR3 reads CASTLRGQGTEAFF. The DNA of the CDR3 is TGTGCCAGCACCCTAAGGGGCCAGGGGACTGAAGCTTTCTTT.

This clonotype was picked up many times. The genes are TRBV20-1 and TRBJ2-5, with TRBD1 matching over 10 bases. With 6 bases clipped from V and 3 bases from J, the junction kept 4 bases outside the gene matches. This CDR3 is 13 amino acids long. From germline, CDR1 is DFQATT and CDR2 SNEGSKA (reference sequence). The CDR3 region has the DNA TGCAGTGCCACCGGGACAGGGGAAGAGACCCAGTACTTC. Protein product: CSATGTGEETQYF.

This clonotype was observed a few times. A much larger clone lies one base from this, so it may be a read error. The chain couples TRBV4-2 to TRBJ1-1; the D is unclear. CDR3 length: 16 amino acids. The germline V and J ends were trimmed by 0 bases and 1 base, with 12 bases remaining between them. Germline values: CDR1 LGHNA, CDR2 YNFKEQ. The CDR3 DNA is TGTGCCAGCAGCCAAGATGAGGGAAAGGGGAACACTGAAGCTTTCTTT. Residues: CASSQDEGKGNTEAFF.

This clonotype showed up many times. J is TRBJ2-7 and V is TRBV7-2; 7 nucleotides match TRBD1. J was trimmed by 5 bases and V by 2 bases; bases with no gene match: 9. The V gene's germline CDR1 is SGHTA and CDR2 FQGNSA. CDR3 length equals 15 residues. Written as DNA, the CDR3 is TGTGCCAGCAGCTTAAGACAGGGCGCCCTCGACGAGCAGTACTTC. It is translated as CASSLRQGALDEQYF. The complete variable domain, with remaining parts taken from reference TRBV7-2 and TRBJ2-7, reads GAGVSQSPSNKVTEKGKDVELRCDPISGHTALYWYRQSLGQGLEFLIYFQGNSAPDKSGLPSDRFSAERTGGSVSTLTIQRTQQEDSAVYLCASSLRQGALDEQYFGPGTRLTVT.

This clonotype was counted many times. The chain has TRBV11-2 and TRBJ2-3; unclear D gene. Per the germline V gene, CDR1 is SGHAT and CDR2 is FQNNGV. V gave up 0 bases and J gave up 3 bases, with 4 bases separating them. The CDR3 covers 13 residues. CDR3 coding DNA: TGTGCCAGCAGCTTAGATCATACAGATACGCAGTATTTT. Protein sequence: CASSLDHTDTQYF.

There are many counts of this clonotype. V is TRBV7-3 and J is TRBJ2-6; perhaps TRBD1 as D (5 bases). Germline V lookup: CDR1 SGHTA, CDR2 FQGTGA. The germline V and J ends were trimmed by 2 bases and 2 bases, with 7 bases remaining between them. There are 15 residues in the CDR3. The CDR3, as DNA: TGTGCCAGCAGCTTAGGGGCGGCTGGGGCCAACGTCCTGACTTTC. The encoded protein is CASSLGAAGANVLTF. The full variable domain, its missing parts supplied by reference TRBV7-3 and TRBJ2-6, is GAGVSQTPSNKVTEKGKYVELRCDPISGHTALYWYRQSLGQGPEFLIYFQGTGAADDSGLPNDRFFAVRPEGSVSTLKIQRTERGDSAVYLCASSLGAAGANVLTFGAGSRLTVL.

The V gene is TRBV20-1, the J gene TRBJ1-1, with D uncertain. Germline CDR1 is DFQATT and CDR2 is SNEGSKA (reference sequence). The CDR3 has 11 amino acids. The V end lost 4 bases, the J end lost 4 bases, and 7 bases lay between the germline ends. The CDR3 coding sequence is TGCAGTGCTACCGGTTCCACTGAAGCTTTCTTT. It is translated as CSATGSTEAFF.

This clonotype showed up many times. The chain couples TRBV5-1 to TRBJ2-5, with 8 positions matching TRBD2. This CDR3 contains 13 residues. Germline lookup yields CDR1 SGHRS and CDR2 YFSETQ. With 4 bases clipped from V and 3 bases from J, the junction kept 2 bases outside the gene matches. The CDR3 sequence is CASSAGGEETQYF. CDR3 sequence (DNA): TGCGCCAGCAGCGCCGGGGGGGAAGAGACCCAGTACTTC.

This clonotype was counted at least ten times. This chain links TRBV6-6 with TRBJ1-2; tentative D call: TRBD1 (5 bases). Germline V gene lookup returns CDR1 MNHNY and CDR2 SVGAGI (reference sequence). The CDR3 has 13 amino acids. V was pared by 9 bases and J by 1 base, with 12 bases between. For the CDR3, the DNA is TGTGCCAGTGTGACAGATAATAACTATGGCTACACCTTC. Residues: CASVTDNNYGYTF.

This clonotype was observed many times. This chain joins TRBV12-3 or TRBV12-4 and TRBJ2-1, with D possibly called TRBD1 or TRBD2 (5 bases each). The CDR3 is 16 amino acids. V was pared by 3 bases and J by 1 base, with 13 bases between. Written as DNA, the CDR3 is TGTGCCAGCAGTTTTACAAGGGGAGCGTCCTACAATGAGCAGTTCTTC. This sequence encodes CASSFTRGASYNEQFF.

This clonotype was counted at least ten times. CDR3 nucleotides: TGTGCCTGGAGCCGACAGGAGAACACTGAAGCTTTCTTT. This encodes CAWSRQENTEAFF. This sequence joins TRBV30 and TRBJ1-1, with D possibly TRBD1 on 6 matching bases. The CDR3 runs 13 residues. The V gene's germline CDR1 is GTSNPN and CDR2 SVGIG (reference sequence). V was clipped by 3 bases and J by 1 base, with 9 bases between them.

The V call is TRBV4-2, the J call TRBJ1-2; no clear D. CDR1 is LGHNA, CDR2 YNFKEQ, per germline. The CDR3 has 14 amino acids. Trimming took off 0 bases at V and 8 bases at J, with 13 bases between the two ends. The CDR3 coding sequence is TGTGCCAGCAGCCAAGATGGTCAGCCCGGCGGCTACACCTTC. As protein: CASSQDGQPGGYTF.

This clonotype was picked up many times. V usage is TRBV4-2 and J usage is TRBJ2-2; perhaps TRBD2 as D (6 bases). Germline loops: CDR1 LGHNA, CDR2 YNFKEQ. Trimming took off 4 bases at V and 2 bases at J, with 17 bases between the two ends. The CDR3 contains 17 residues. CDR3 in amino acids: CASSPPRRGGNTGELFF. The CDR3 DNA reads as TGTGCCAGCAGCCCCCCCCGCCGGGGAGGTAACACCGGGGAGCTGTTTTTT.

In this sample, this clonotype turned up many times. A read error is possible here, since a much larger clone lies one base away. This rearrangement joins TRBV5-1 to TRBJ1-1; D remains ambiguous. Trimming cost V 0 bases and J 2 bases, with 8 bases left between them. This CDR3 has 14 residues. CDR1 is SGHRS, CDR2 YFSETQ, per germline. The CDR3 loop reads CASSLGKLNTEAFF. CDR3 DNA: TGCGCCAGCAGCTTGGGAAAGCTTAACACTGAAGCTTTCTTT. The full variable domain, completed using reference TRBV5-1 and TRBJ1-1, is KAGVTQTPRYLIKTRGQQVTLSCSPISGHRSVSWYQQTPGQGLQFLFEYFSETQRNKGNFPGRFSGRQFSNSRSEMNVSTLELGDSALYLCASSLGKLNTEAFFGQGTRLTVV.

This clonotype was recorded at least ten times. The chain links TRBV7-6 to TRBJ2-3; 9 bases agree with TRBD1. The J segment lost 4 bases and the V segment lost 4 bases, leaving 3 bases of the junction unmatched. From germline, CDR1 is SGHVS and CDR2 FNYEAQ. The CDR3 covers 14 residues. The CDR3 is CASSYGQGPDTQYF. The CDR3 DNA sequence: TGTGCCAGCAGCTACGGACAGGGGCCAGATACGCAGTATTTT.

The rearrangement links TRBV12-3 or TRBV12-4 to TRBJ2-5; D is possibly TRBD1 (5 bases). Deletions cut 0 bases from V and 8 bases from J, with 13 bases between. This CDR3 is built from 14 residues. This CDR3 reads CASSLALGRSTQYF. The CDR3 DNA is TGTGCCAGCAGTTTAGCCTTGGGGCGGAGTACCCAGTACTTC.

Ten or more counts support this clonotype. This chain connects TRBV29-1 to TRBJ2-7, with TRBD2 matching 13 bases. This CDR3 is built from 14 residues. The J segment lost 3 bases and the V segment lost 5 bases, leaving 4 bases of the junction unmatched. Germline V gives CDR1 SQVTM, CDR2 ANQGSEA. CDR3 in amino acids: CSVRGTSGIYEQYF. The CDR3 coding sequence is TGCAGCGTTCGGGGGACTAGCGGGATCTACGAGCAGTACTTC.

The table lists this clonotype with many counts. This chain connects TRBV5-1 to TRBJ2-3; 9 bases map to TRBD2. The CDR3 loop spans 14 amino acids. Losses at the gene ends were 6 bases for V and 3 bases for J; bases not matched to a gene: 5. Germline V gives CDR1 SGHRS, CDR2 YFSETQ. CDR3 sequence (DNA): TGCGCCAGCAAGGGGCTAGCGGGAACAGATACGCAGTATTTT. This sequence encodes CASKGLAGTDTQYF.

At least ten counts were recorded for this clonotype. The chain links TRBV7-2 to TRBJ2-7; possibly TRBD1 for D (6 bases). This CDR3 spans 17 amino acids. Germline CDR1 is SGHTA and CDR2 is FQGNSA. Trimming stripped 4 bases from V and 3 bases from J, with 22 bases between. CDR3 region: CASSSDRFSSSVYEQYF. The CDR3 DNA reads as TGTGCCAGCAGCTCCGACAGGTTTTCGAGCTCTGTCTACGAGCAGTACTTC.

There are many counts of this clonotype. The CDR3 spells CASSLDTRTSGDEQYF. The CDR3 DNA sequence: TGTGCCAGCAGCTTAGACACCAGGACTTCGGGGGACGAGCAGTACTTC. The chain couples TRBV7-2 to TRBJ2-7, with a possible D match to TRBD2 (6 bases). Trimming pared 1 base from V and 5 bases from J, leaving 18 bases between. The CDR3 is 16 residues long. CDR1 SGHTA and CDR2 FQGNSA come from the germline V gene.

Points on this clonotype: This likely comes from a read error, as the CDR3 has no conserved phenylalanine or tryptophan at its end. The chain employs TRBV27 and TRBJ2-6, with D possibly called TRBD1 or TRBD2 (5 bases each). Germline-derived CDR1 and CDR2 are MNHEY and SMNVEV (reference sequence). The CDR3 covers 16 residues. V shed 7 bases and J shed 4 bases, with 17 bases lying between them. The CDR3 here is CASTPNRGEGANVLTN. The CDR3 nucleotides are TGTGCCAGCACCCCGAACCGGGGCGAGGGGGCCAACGTCCTGACTAAC.

This clonotype showed up many times. The chain combines TRBV29-1 with TRBJ2-1, with D possibly matching TRBD2 (5 bases). The ends were cut back, 7 bases at V and 4 bases at J, with 8 bases in the middle. The CDR3 extends over 11 amino acids. CDR1 is SQVTM, CDR2 ANQGSEA, per germline. The CDR3 nucleotides are TGCAGCGGGGAGCTATACAATGAGCAGTTCTTC. It translates to CSGELYNEQFF.

There are many counts of this clonotype. This chain joins TRBV20-1 and TRBJ1-1; 7 bases match TRBD1. The CDR3 covers 15 residues. The V gene's germline CDR1 is DFQATT and CDR2 SNEGSKA (reference sequence). Trimming removed 6 bases from V and 7 bases from J; junction bases left unmatched: 17. CDR3 region: CSATKPYGTAIEAFF. Written as DNA, the CDR3 is TGCAGTGCAACAAAGCCCTACGGGACAGCAATTGAAGCTTTCTTT.

This clonotype was detected ten times or more. This chain joins TRBV18 and TRBJ1-2; D is ambiguous. Germline V lookup: CDR1 KGHSH, CDR2 LQKENI. Trimming left V 2 bases short and J 3 bases short, with 10 bases between. The CDR3 length is 14 residues. CDR3 residues: CASSPMEPDYGYTF. DNA for the CDR3: TGTGCCAGCTCACCAATGGAGCCGGACTATGGCTACACCTTC.

This clonotype was counted at least ten times. The CDR3 DNA sequence: TGTGCCAGCAGCCCTAGGACTGAAGCTTTCTTT. It translates to CASSPRTEAFF. V and J are TRBV7-8 and TRBJ1-1; unclear D gene. Deletions cut 5 bases from V and 5 bases from J, with 6 bases between. From germline, CDR1 is SGHVS and CDR2 FQNEAQ. The CDR3 loop spans 11 amino acids.

This chain joins TRBV7-8 and TRBJ2-2; 8 bases line up with TRBD2. The length of the CDR3 is 13 residues. Unmatched junction bases numbered 7, after V lost 9 bases and J lost 7 bases. Germline CDR1 reads SGHVS; CDR2 reads FQNEAQ. Here the CDR3 DNA reads TGTGCCAGTAGCCGGGGGGGCAACGGGGAGCTGTTTTTT. As protein: CASSRGGNGELFF.